Here is one T cell receptor beta chain with its context. This clonotype occurred a few times. Its antigen remains undetermined. No base qualities exist here, and no much larger clone lies one base off it. TCRdb names Illumina HiSeq 1500 as the instrument used. TCRdb redid the processing of the public reads, applying fastp at Q25 and MiXCR, and retained in-frame beta chains. All rows with the same CDR3 protein become a single entry with the most common DNA and genes. Here the sample has approximately 1,000,000 distinct CDR3 sequences; about a third occur a single time. The top ten clones comprise around 15% of the sample. The sample's treatment or condition label, in plain terms: in vitro stimulation with specific CMV peptide epitopes to enrich CMV-specific T cells. The germline V gene supplies CDR1 MGHRA and CDR2 YSYEKL. The junction shows trimming of 1 base on V and 4 bases on J, plus 10 bases between the germline ends. The CDR3 contains 14 residues, cysteine and phenylalanine counted. The entry retains the CDR3 DNA only, 42 bases that are in frame from base 1.

These data are taken from a study of T cell repertoires in cytomegalovirus infection (dated by TCRdb to between 2019 and 2020). Turning to the overall study: Peptide stimulations targeted recently identified HLA-C-restricted CMV epitopes, whose presentation resists viral immunomodulation, together with well-studied HLA-B-restricted epitopes. Because public TCR beta signatures pointed to carriage of CMV infection together with the matching HLA type, the HLA type of each donor mattered for the analysis. The investigation overall reported the following: The ex vivo response was dominated by HLA-C-restricted CMV-specific TCR beta clonotypes, which also provided the single most frequent clonotype in two of eight donors. In both this cohort and an independent roughly 330-donor cohort, the cumulative frequency of public TCR beta family members distinguished carriers of CMV infection plus the relevant HLA type.

Here the sequenced sample was cultured CD8+ T cells from PBMCs, taken from culture after CMV antigen stimulation. This sequence originates from a human donor in good health (CMV status not recorded). Some clones in this sample may be carry-over from other donors' samples. The chain is assembled from TRBV4-1 and TRBJ1-1, with an unclear D gene assignment. The nucleotide sequence reads as follows: TGCGCCAGCAGCCAAGTCCTAGAGGGCACTGAAGCTTTCTTT. Translation gives CASSQVLEGTEAFF.